Each of the 12 T cell receptor beta chains below was sequenced from the same sample in a study of shared clonotypes between healthy human individuals. Sequenced by immunoSEQ multiplex PCR; TCRdb stores in-frame clones only, minus some. This repertoire shows about 600,000 clones, about 96% found once; its top ten account for 0.045% to 0.06%. The sequencing input was naive CD4+ T cells sorted from blood. Subset meaning: CD45RA+ positively selected. These receptors were collected from a woman aged 30 to 39 in good health.

In this sample, this clone turned up once. This sequence joins TRBV11-3 and TRBJ1-1; tentatively, D is TRBD1 (5 bases). The germline V gene has CDR1 SGHNT and CDR2 YENEEA. Trimming removed 2 bases at V and 3 bases at J, with 7 bases between. The CDR3 covers 13 residues. The DNA of the CDR3 is TGTGCCAGCAGCTTAACCAGGGACACTGAAGCTTTCTTT. The encoded protein is CASSLTRDTEAFF.

This clone was seen once. The chain employs TRBV7-9 and TRBJ2-1; D ambiguous. This CDR3 spans 14 amino acids. Per germline, CDR1 SEHNR and CDR2 FQNEAQ (reference sequence). Trimming shortened V by 3 bases and J by 8 bases, and 14 bases separated the two germline ends. The CDR3 reads CASSFYQLSYEQFF. CDR3 nucleotide sequence: TGTGCCAGCAGCTTTTACCAACTCTCCTATGAGCAGTTCTTC.

The chain is built from TRBV14 and TRBJ2-2; D gene uncertain. The V end lost 0 bases, the J end lost 5 bases, and 7 bases lay between the germline ends. Germline V lookup: CDR1 SGHDN, CDR2 FVKESK. CDR3 length: 14 amino acids. CDR3 in DNA: TGTGCCAGCAGCCAAGATCGTAGGACCGGGGAGCTGTTTTTT. This codes for CASSQDRRTGELFF.

This sequence joins TRBV11-2 and TRBJ2-2, with TRBD2 matching over 7 bases. There are 16 residues in the CDR3. Germline CDR1 reads SGHAT; CDR2 reads FQNNGV. Trimming at V came to 1 base and at J to 1 base, leaving 3 bases not matched to a gene. The CDR3, as DNA: TGTGCCAGCAGCTTAGTTCCTAGCGGGAACACCGGGGAGCTGTTTTTT. Its translation: CASSLVPSGNTGELFF.

This chain uses TRBV9 with TRBJ1-3; TRBD1 agrees at 7 bases. The germline CDR1 and CDR2 sequences are SGDLS and YYNGEE. V was pared by 3 bases and J by 0 bases, with 6 bases of the junction left unmatched. This CDR3 has 16 amino acids. In DNA, the CDR3 is TGTGCCAGCAGCGCAACCACAGGGGTCTCTGGAAACACCATATATTTT. It specifies CASSATTGVSGNTIYF.

This sequence joins TRBV15 and TRBJ1-1; D gene uncertain. The germline V and J ends were trimmed by 0 bases and 4 bases, with 12 bases remaining between them. CDR1 LNHNV and CDR2 YYDKDF come from the germline V gene (reference sequence). The CDR3 is 15 amino acids. The CDR3 DNA reads as TGTGCCACCAGCAGAGATATAGGAGGCACCACTGAAGCTTTCTTT. Its translation is CATSRDIGGTTEAFF. Full variable domain (rest looked up from reference TRBV15 and TRBJ1-1): DAMVIQNPRYQVTQFGKPVTLSCSQTLNHNVMYWYQQKSSQAPKLLFHYYDKDFNNEADTPDNFQSRRPNTSFCFLDIRSPGLGDTAMYLCATSRDIGGTTEAFFGQGTRLTVV.

The gene calls are TRBV19 and TRBJ2-3; 9 bases agree with TRBD1. Germline CDR1 is LNHDA and CDR2 is SQIVND (reference sequence). This CDR3 contains 16 residues. Germline trimming cut 0 bases from V and 5 bases from J; bases unmatched to any gene: 6. The CDR3 nucleotides read TGTGCCAGTAGTATAGAAGGGACAGGGAGAGAAGATACGCAGTATTTT. Its protein is CASSIEGTGREDTQYF.

V and J are TRBV5-1 and TRBJ2-1; 9 positions agree with TRBD2. The CDR3 covers 15 residues. Germline V gene sequence: CDR1 SGHRS, CDR2 YFSETQ. After removal of 4 bases from V and 8 bases from J, the junction contained 10 bases not matched to a gene. Here the CDR3 reads CASSTLAGVVDEQFF. For the CDR3, the DNA is TGCGCCAGCAGCACCTTAGCGGGAGTGGTCGATGAGCAGTTCTTC.

This clone was seen more than once but under ten times. The chain has TRBV10-3 and TRBJ2-1; D is ambiguous. The CDR3 runs to 15 residues. In germline, CDR1 is ENHRY, CDR2 SYGVKD. The V end was cut by 6 bases, the J end by 2 bases, with 14 bases between. Here the CDR3 reads CAISPAVPPYNEQFF. CDR3 nucleotides: TGTGCCATCAGCCCGGCGGTACCGCCCTACAATGAGCAGTTCTTC.

The chain couples TRBV7-2 to TRBJ2-5, with 7 nucleotides matching TRBD1. CDR1 is SGHTA, CDR2 FQGNSA, per germline. This CDR3 comprises 16 residues. Germline trimming cut 5 bases from V and 7 bases from J; bases unmatched to any gene: 16. This CDR3 reads CASSRRTGTALGTQYF. The CDR3 DNA sequence: TGTGCCAGCAGCCGGAGAACCGGGACAGCGCTCGGGACCCAGTACTTC.

The chain carries TRBV4-1 and TRBJ2-5; tentative D call: TRBD2 (7 bases). The germline gives CDR1 MGHRA, CDR2 YSYEKL. CDR3 length equals 16 residues. The V end was cut by 4 bases, the J end by 1 base, with 16 bases between. The CDR3 DNA follows: TGCGCCAGCAGCCGGCAAGCCGGGGGGCCCCAAGAGACCCAGTACTTC. This gives the protein CASSRQAGGPQETQYF.

The chain employs TRBV5-1 and TRBJ1-1; D uncertain. Trimming took off 1 base at V and 6 bases at J, with 10 bases between the two ends. Germline V gives CDR1 SGHRS, CDR2 YFSETQ. CDR3 length: 13 amino acids. The CDR3 here is CASSLTDGAEAFF. CDR3 DNA sequence: TGCGCCAGCAGCTTGACCGACGGCGCTGAAGCTTTCTTT. Variable domain in full (rest from reference TRBV5-1 and TRBJ1-1): KAGVTQTPRYLIKTRGQQVTLSCSPISGHRSVSWYQQTPGQGLQFLFEYFSETQRNKGNFPGRFSGRQFSNSRSEMNVSTLELGDSALYLCASSLTDGAEAFFGQGTRLTVV.